The TCR beta chain described here comes from a study of blood T cells in healthy people across ages. Study-level findings and limits: Diversity estimated from one million T cells was considered an underestimate.

A remark on this clonotype: The antigen is unknown.

The ends were cut back, 0 bases at V and 2 bases at J, with 10 bases in the middle. Germline-derived CDR1 and CDR2 are SGHRS and YFSETQ. The CDR3 length is 15 residues. PCR was performed a second time for about 6 to 11 cycles using a sample-barcoded 5' primer and a J-beta primer mix. TCRdb reprocessed the 5' RACE reads with MiXCR, giving one entry per CDR3 protein. Of 1,300,000 or so distinct CDR3 sequences in the sample, around 59% were seen once. The study recruited healthy Caucasian donors from Russia who were aged about 6 to 90. Around 10 milliliters of peripheral blood were drawn from each donor.

The source of this sequence is a man younger than 35 in good health. The sample consisted of blood. The chain recombines TRBV5-1 with TRBJ2-3, with a possible D match to TRBD2 (5 bases). DNA of the CDR3: TGCGCCAGCAGCTTGGTACCGACTAACACAGATACGCAGTATTTT. Its protein product is CASSLVPTNTDTQYF.